Each of the 19 T cell receptor beta chains below was sequenced from the same sample in a study of blood T cell repertoires in COVID-19. Produced via immunoSEQ multiplex PCR; TCRdb's table is partial and in-frame only. The sample yields more than 200,000 clones, roughly 80% seen once. Source material: peripheral blood. The receptor source for this set is an older woman with active or convalescent COVID-19.

The chain carries TRBV5-1 and TRBJ2-2; the D gene is possibly TRBD1 (6 bases). Germline CDR1 SGHRS, CDR2 YFSETQ. The CDR3 is 14 amino acids. The V end lost 7 bases, the J end lost 9 bases, and 19 bases lay between the germline ends. This CDR3 reads CASSTGFVPRELFF. CDR3 in DNA: TGCGCCAGCTCCACAGGGTTTGTACCCAGGGAGCTGTTTTTT.

The V call is TRBV6-5, the J call TRBJ2-1, with 12 bases identical to TRBD2. The CDR3 extends over 14 amino acids. The germline V gene has CDR1 MNHEY and CDR2 SVGAGI. J gave up 8 bases and V 5 bases, and 4 bases lay outside the gene matches. CDR3 sequence (DNA): TGTGCCAGCAGTCAACTAGCGGGAGGCGATGAGCAGTTCTTC. It codes for CASSQLAGGDEQFF.

V is TRBV27 and J is TRBJ2-7; 8 bases agree with TRBD1. V lost 4 bases to trimming and J lost 4 bases; unmatched junction nucleotides: 9. The CDR3 covers 15 residues. CDR1 and CDR2 from the germline V gene are MNHEY and SMNVEV (reference sequence). The DNA for the CDR3 is TGTGCCAGCAGTTCCAGGACAGGGTTTCGGTACGAGCAGTACTTC. Residues: CASSSRTGFRYEQYF.

The chain is built from TRBV6-5 and TRBJ1-1; 7 nucleotides match TRBD1. V was pared by 6 bases and J by 2 bases, with 3 bases of the junction left unmatched. The germline V gene encodes CDR1 MNHEY and CDR2 SVGAGI. The CDR3 has 13 amino acids. The CDR3 spells CASRRDRNTEAFF. CDR3 sequence (DNA): TGTGCCAGCAGGCGGGACAGAAACACTGAAGCTTTCTTT.

This clone was detected only a few times. The chain employs TRBV5-4 and TRBJ2-2; D not certain. CDR3 size: 12 residues. Germline V gene sequence: CDR1 SGHNT, CDR2 YYREEE (reference sequence). Trimming took off 4 bases at V and 7 bases at J, with 8 bases between the two ends. CDR3 DNA: TGTGCCAGCAGCGCAGAGGTCGGGGAGCTGTTTTTT. Its protein product is CASSAEVGELFF.

The rearrangement links TRBV24-1 to TRBJ1-1; D is uncertain. The CDR3 spans 13 residues. Trimming stripped 4 bases from V and 1 base from J, with 6 bases between. CDR1 KGHDR and CDR2 SFDVKD come from the germline V gene. CDR3 residues: CATSDGGNTEAFF. The CDR3 region has the DNA TGTGCCACCAGTGACGGCGGGAACACTGAAGCTTTCTTT.

J is TRBJ2-1 and V is TRBV6-1, with TRBD2 matching 7 bases. This CDR3 spans 16 amino acids. CDR1 is MNHNS and CDR2 is SASEGT in the germline V gene. J lost 2 bases, V lost 1 base, and 5 bases had no gene match. CDR3 nucleotides: TGTGCCAGCAGTGAAGGCGGGAGATTGGCCTACAATGAGCAGTTCTTC. Protein product: CASSEGGRLAYNEQFF.

The chain links TRBV4-3 to TRBJ1-4, with a weak D call TRBD1 (5 bases). This CDR3 is 15 amino acids long. In germline, CDR1 is LGHNA, CDR2 YSLEER. The ends were cut back, 4 bases at V and 7 bases at J, with 16 bases in the middle. The CDR3: CASSRGHDGSEKLFF. For the CDR3, the DNA is TGCGCCAGCAGCCGAGGACACGATGGTAGTGAAAAACTGTTTTTT.

The chain carries TRBV9 and TRBJ2-5; 10 bases are shared with TRBD2. V lost 10 bases and J lost 1; bases outside the gene matches: 16. The CDR3 extends over 17 amino acids. CDR1 and CDR2 (germline): SGDLS, YYNGEE. This CDR3 reads CASKLPTSGRFQETQYF. CDR3 bases: TGTGCCTCCAAGTTACCGACTAGCGGGCGGTTCCAAGAGACCCAGTACTTC. Looking up the rest from reference TRBV9 and TRBJ2-5 gives the full variable domain: DSGVTQTPKHLITATGQRVTLRCSPRSGDLSVYWYQQSLDQGLQFLIQYYNGEERAKGNILERFSAQQFPDLHSELNLSSLELGDSALYFCASKLPTSGRFQETQYFGPGTRLLVL.

V gene TRBV19 combines with J gene TRBJ2-1, with 8 bases matching TRBD1. The CDR3 sequence is 18 residues long. Germline V CDR1 and CDR2: LNHDA, SQIVND (reference sequence). Trimming cost V 4 bases and J 0 bases; bases outside gene matches: 11. The CDR3 spells CASSTLTGAGSSYNEQFF. The CDR3 DNA follows: TGTGCCAGTAGTACCTTGACAGGGGCGGGAAGCTCCTACAATGAGCAGTTCTTC. The variable domain in full, with the rest retrieved from reference TRBV19 and TRBJ2-1, is DGGITQSPKYLFRKEGQNVTLSCEQNLNHDAMYWYRQDPGQGLRLIYYSQIVNDFQKGDIAEGYSVSREKKESFPLTVTSAQKNPTAFYLCASSTLTGAGSSYNEQFFGPGTRLTVL.

The V gene is TRBV7-6, the J gene TRBJ2-6; D is undetermined. Germline-derived CDR1 and CDR2 are SGHVS and FNYEAQ. V gave up 1 base and J gave up 2 bases, with 9 bases separating them. The CDR3 covers 16 residues. In DNA form, the CDR3 reads TGTGCCAGCAGCTTAGGCCAGGTAACTGGGGCCAACGTCCTGACTTTC. Amino acid sequence: CASSLGQVTGANVLTF.

This clone turned up a few times. The chain combines TRBV28 with TRBJ1-4; 10 bases are shared with TRBD1. Germline assignment: CDR1 MDHEN and CDR2 SYDVKM. The CDR3 length is 16 residues. Trimming cost V 6 bases and J 3 bases; bases outside gene matches: 7. CDR3 DNA: TGTGCCAGCAGAGCCGGGACAGGGGTGGCTAATGAAAAACTGTTTTTT. Its protein is CASRAGTGVANEKLFF.

V gene TRBV5-1 combines with J gene TRBJ1-1, with a tentative D call TRBD1 (6 bases). The germline V gene encodes CDR1 SGHRS and CDR2 YFSETQ. The CDR3 sequence is 14 residues long. V gave up 4 bases and J gave up 1 base, with 11 bases separating them. The CDR3 loop is CASSRGGSNTEAFF. The DNA for the CDR3 is TGCGCCAGCAGCCGGGGGGGCTCGAACACTGAAGCTTTCTTT.

The chain employs TRBV19 and TRBJ2-5; D gene unclear. This CDR3 region has 15 residues. Looked up from germline, CDR1 is LNHDA and CDR2 is SQIVND (reference sequence). Trimming stripped 3 bases from V and 2 bases from J, with 13 bases between. The CDR3 here is CASSIRSSLQETQYF. CDR3 bases: TGTGCCAGTAGTATTCGGAGCAGCCTACAAGAGACCCAGTACTTC.

This clone was seen a few times. The rearrangement joins TRBV6-2 or TRBV6-3 to TRBJ2-2, with TRBD1 matching over 7 bases. The V gene's germline CDR1 is MNHEY and CDR2 SVGEGT. The V and J ends lost 6 bases and 4 bases, in that order; junction bases with no gene match: 5. The CDR3 runs to 14 residues. CDR3 sequence: CASSTGAATGELFF. Here the CDR3 DNA reads TGTGCCAGCAGCACAGGGGCGGCCACCGGGGAGCTGTTTTTT.

This chain connects TRBV5-5 to TRBJ1-5, with 7 bases that match TRBD1. Germline V gene sequence: CDR1 SGHKS, CDR2 YYEKEE (reference sequence). The CDR3 extends over 15 amino acids. V lost 3 bases to trimming and J lost 6 bases; unmatched junction nucleotides: 9. The CDR3 loop is CASSWELTGFQPQHF. CDR3 bases: TGTGCCAGCAGCTGGGAACTGACAGGGTTTCAGCCCCAGCATTTT.

The genes are TRBV6-2 or TRBV6-3 and TRBJ2-5; 8 bases match TRBD1. Germline loops: CDR1 MNHEY, CDR2 SVGEGT. The CDR3 loop spans 14 amino acids. V shed 5 bases, J shed 4 bases, and the junction held 6 bases outside the gene matches. CDR3 loop: CASSGRTGTETQYF. In DNA form, the CDR3 reads TGTGCCAGCAGTGGAAGGACAGGGACAGAGACCCAGTACTTC.

This chain connects TRBV2 to TRBJ1-5; 7 nucleotides agree with TRBD1. Germline V lookup: CDR1 SNHLY, CDR2 FYNNEI. This CDR3 spans 14 amino acids. J was trimmed by 7 bases and V by 7 bases; bases with no gene match: 10. The CDR3 nucleotides are TGTGCCAGCACGGGACAGTCGTCGGGCCAGCCCCAGCATTTT. Its translation: CASTGQSSGQPQHF.

The chain is built from TRBV7-9 and TRBJ1-2; D might be TRBD1 (6 bases). There are 16 residues in the CDR3. The V end lost 5 bases, the J end lost 4 bases, and 20 bases lay between the germline ends. Per the germline V gene, CDR1 is SEHNR and CDR2 is FQNEAQ (reference sequence). The CDR3 DNA is TGTGCCAGCAGCCCCGATTGGACAGTCTCCACCTATGGCTACACCTTC. This translates into CASSPDWTVSTYGYTF.